One sample yielded the 11 T cell receptor beta chains listed below, sequenced in a study of T cell clonotyping in hematopoietic cell transplantation. TCRdb's copy holds only in-frame clones and misses some; the assay was immunoSEQ multiplex PCR. The profile shows 9,200 or so clones, about 97% of them singletons. Sequenced material: peripheral blood mononuclear cells, taken 100 days after allogeneic stem cell transplant. These receptors were taken from a male patient aged 55-69 years who had an allogeneic stem cell transplant from a related donor, so the T cells may come from the graft donor. Some clones in this sample may be carry-over from other donors' samples.

V gene TRBV6-6 combines with J gene TRBJ1-2; D is uncertain. The germline V gene has CDR1 MNHNY and CDR2 SVGAGI (reference sequence). V lost 6 bases and J 6 bases, leaving 14 bases between the germline ends. This CDR3 spans 13 amino acids. The CDR3: CASSRLGRDGYTF. For the CDR3, the DNA is TGTGCCAGCAGCCGGCTTGGGAGGGATGGCTACACCTTC.

The J gene is TRBJ2-3, the V gene TRBV29-1; 8 bases map to TRBD2. The junction had 9 bases not matched to a gene; V was cut back by 0 bases and J by 4 bases. The CDR3 loop spans 16 amino acids. Per germline, CDR1 SQVTM and CDR2 ANQGSEA. CDR3 nucleotides: TGCAGCGTTGAAGATAGGATCAGCGGGGGTCCAGATACGCAGTATTTT. Its translation is CSVEDRISGGPDTQYF.

The CDR3 nucleotides read TGTGCCAGCAGTTTTTCCCGGGACCTCACTGAAGCTTTCTTT. Its protein product is CASSFSRDLTEAFF. The chain combines TRBV28 with TRBJ1-1; perhaps TRBD1 as D (5 bases). CDR3 size: 14 residues. Germline CDR1 reads MDHEN; CDR2 reads SYDVKM. The germline V and J ends were trimmed by 3 bases and 4 bases, with 12 bases remaining between them.

The chain uses TRBV6-6 and TRBJ2-2; 7 bases line up with TRBD1. The CDR3 has 15 residues. CDR1 and CDR2 (germline): MNHNY, SVGAGI (reference sequence). J lost 2 bases, V lost 6 bases, and 6 bases had no gene match. Written as DNA, the CDR3 is TGTGCCAGCAGCCTAAGGGACAGCAACACCGGGGAGCTGTTTTTT. Residues: CASSLRDSNTGELFF.

The genes are TRBV7-2 and TRBJ2-7; 9 nucleotides align to TRBD1. CDR1 is SGHTA, CDR2 FQGNSA, per germline. CDR3 length equals 15 residues. The J segment lost 0 bases and the V segment lost 5 bases, leaving 5 bases of the junction unmatched. CDR3: CASSLGTGLSYEQYF. The DNA of the CDR3 is TGTGCCAGCAGCCTAGGGACAGGGCTCTCCTACGAGCAGTACTTC.

The chain links TRBV28 to TRBJ2-3, with a weak D call TRBD2 (5 bases). From germline, CDR1 is MDHEN and CDR2 SYDVKM. The CDR3 sequence is 14 residues long. Trimming left V 3 bases short and J 1 base short, with 8 bases between. Here the CDR3 reads CASSFPGGTDTQYF. In DNA, the CDR3 is TGTGCCAGCAGTTTCCCCGGGGGCACAGATACGCAGTATTTT.

The chain couples TRBV2 to TRBJ1-6; D perhaps matches TRBD1 (6 bases). V dropped 4 bases and J dropped 7 bases, with 20 bases sitting between them. Per germline, CDR1 SNHLY and CDR2 FYNNEI. The CDR3 has 17 residues. CDR3 loop: CASSGDATGTPNSPLHF. CDR3 DNA sequence: TGTGCCAGCAGTGGGGACGCAACCGGGACACCGAATTCACCCCTCCACTTT.

V gene TRBV11-2 combines with J gene TRBJ1-3, with D perhaps TRBD1 (6 bases). The CDR3 is made up of 14 amino acids. Germline values: CDR1 SGHAT, CDR2 FQNNGV. Trimming took 8 bases from V and 1 from J, leaving 12 bases between them. CDR3 amino acids: CASGGHRSGNTIYF. Written as DNA, the CDR3 is TGTGCCAGCGGGGGCCACAGGTCTGGAAACACCATATATTTT.

This clone was picked up one time. V and J are TRBV28 and TRBJ1-1; weak D call: TRBD1 (5 bases). The V and J ends lost 2 bases and 11 bases respectively, with 15 bases between them. The CDR3 runs 13 residues. Germline assignment: CDR1 MDHEN and CDR2 SYDVKM. This CDR3 is CASSLVGKRGAFF. For the CDR3, the DNA is TGTGCCAGCAGTTTAGTCGGTAAACGGGGGGCTTTCTTT.

On this clone: The junction departs from germline at one end; a sequencing error may be responsible. V is TRBV19 and J is TRBJ1-6; TRBD1 might be the D (5 bases). Germline CDR1 is LNHDA and CDR2 is SQIVND (reference sequence). This CDR3 is built from 12 residues. The CDR3 region has the DNA TGTGCCAGCAGTAGCGGGGGTTCACCCCTCCACTTT. This codes for CASSSGGSPLHF.

V and J are TRBV29-1 and TRBJ2-3, with D perhaps TRBD1 or TRBD2 (6 bases each). The V and J ends lost 4 bases and 5 bases respectively, with 13 bases between them. Germline V gene sequence: CDR1 SQVTM, CDR2 ANQGSEA. The CDR3 spans 13 residues. The CDR3 loop reads CSVVEGGLDTQYF. CDR3 in DNA: TGCAGCGTTGTCGAGGGGGGTTTAGATACGCAGTATTTT.